The 3 T cell receptor beta chains in this list originate from one sample, sequenced in a study of shared T cell receptors in the human thymus. Profiled with immunoSEQ multiplex PCR; TCRdb holds only in-frame clones, not every one. The sample records some 720,000 clones, around nine tenths being singletons. The data were also submitted as part of a second study, on human thymus T cells.

Material: thymocytes. The receptors originated from a boy under three years old with a congenital heart defect.

This clone was counted once. The chain recombines TRBV11-2 with TRBJ2-5; D not certain. Per germline, CDR1 SGHAT and CDR2 FQNNGV. This CDR3 has 14 residues. Trimming left V 4 bases short and J 0 bases short, with 9 bases between. The CDR3 sequence is CASSSSGYQETQYF. The DNA for the CDR3 is TGTGCCAGCAGCTCCTCCGGGTACCAAGAGACCCAGTACTTC.

The gene calls are TRBV28 and TRBJ2-2; a weak D match, TRBD1 (5 bases). The CDR3 is 12 residues long. The germline V gene has CDR1 MDHEN and CDR2 SYDVKM. Trimming left V 6 bases short and J 8 bases short, with 10 bases between. The CDR3: CASRESGGELFF. Here the CDR3 DNA reads TGTGCCAGCAGAGAATCAGGGGGGGAGCTGTTTTTT.

The chain couples TRBV6-1 to TRBJ2-7; D gene ambiguous. The germline V gene has CDR1 MNHNS and CDR2 SASEGT. V shed 0 bases and J shed 9 bases, with 12 bases lying between them. The CDR3 spans 13 residues. CDR3 bases: TGTGCCAGCAGTGAAGCGGAGCGAATAGGGCAGTACTTC. Translation gives CASSEAERIGQYF.